This entry lists 9 T cell receptor beta chains sequenced from one sample in a study of T-cell reconstitution after alpha-beta-depleted transplantation in children. Unique molecular identifiers tagged the TCRbeta library. One entry per CDR3 protein results from TCRdb running MiXCR on the PCR reads. The sample shows approximately 800,000 distinct CDR3 sequences, roughly 15% of them seen only once. Material: PBMCs, mostly from graft donor cells, obtained 360 days after TCRalphabeta/CD19-depleted stem cell transplant. The receptors shown here come from a male patient younger than 18 who had a stem cell transplant for acute lymphoblastic leukemia, so the T cells may come from the graft donor.

V gene TRBV2 combines with J gene TRBJ1-2; D is possibly TRBD1 (5 bases). This CDR3 is 12 amino acids long. The germline V gene encodes CDR1 SNHLY and CDR2 FYNNEI. The germline V and J ends were trimmed by 8 bases and 5 bases, with 12 bases remaining between them. The CDR3 sequence: CASGAGVYGYTF. CDR3 bases: TGTGCCAGCGGAGCGGGGGTTTATGGCTACACCTTC.

V gene TRBV7-2 combines with J gene TRBJ2-7; 8 nucleotides match TRBD1. Germline CDR1 is SGHTA and CDR2 is FQGNSA. The CDR3 is 16 amino acids. V was clipped by 1 base and J by 4 bases; unmatched bases: 9. The CDR3 here is CASSLEPQGAEYEQYF. The CDR3 region has the DNA TGTGCCAGCAGCTTAGAGCCCCAGGGGGCGGAGTACGAGCAGTACTTC.

This chain uses TRBV7-7 with TRBJ2-2; D remains ambiguous. This CDR3 is 13 amino acids long. Germline assignment: CDR1 SSHAT and CDR2 FNYEAQ (reference sequence). V was trimmed by 1 base and J by 4 bases, leaving 4 bases between them. CDR3 nucleotides: TGTGCCAGCAGCTTAGATATCACCGGGGAGCTGTTTTTT. It encodes CASSLDITGELFF. Together with reference TRBV7-7 and TRBJ2-2, the CDR3 gives the full variable domain: GAGVSQSPRYKVTKRGQDVTLRCDPISSHATLYWYQQALGQGPEFLTYFNYEAQPDKSGLPSDRFSAERPEGSISTLTIQRTEQRDSAMYRCASSLDITGELFFGEGSRLTVL.

The V and J genes are TRBV6-6 and TRBJ2-3; D is ambiguous. CDR1 and CDR2 from the germline V gene are MNHNY and SVGAGI (reference sequence). With 4 bases removed from V and 6 bases from J, the gap between germline ends came to 8 bases. The CDR3 loop spans 12 amino acids. The CDR3 nucleotides are TGTGCCAGCAGTTCCCCCAAGGATACGCAGTATTTT. Its protein product is CASSSPKDTQYF.

This chain connects TRBV12-3 or TRBV12-4 to TRBJ2-2; D not resolved. Between the trimmed V and J ends, which lost 7 bases and 2 bases, there was a span of 8 bases. The CDR3 is 13 amino acids. CDR3 nucleotides: TGTGCCAGCACATGGGGAAACACCGGGGAGCTGTTTTTT. Protein sequence: CASTWGNTGELFF.

The rearrangement joins TRBV29-1 to TRBJ1-1; unclear D gene. The germline V and J ends were trimmed by 1 base and 3 bases, with 6 bases remaining between them. The CDR3 consists of 12 residues. CDR1 and CDR2 from the germline V gene are SQVTM and ANQGSEA. CDR3 amino acids: CSVEGQYTEAFF. As DNA, the CDR3 is TGCAGCGTTGAAGGGCAGTACACTGAAGCTTTCTTT.

CDR3 region: CASSLREFPYEQYF. In nucleotides, the CDR3 is TGTGCCAGCAGCTTGAGGGAATTTCCCTACGAGCAGTACTTC. The chain uses TRBV7-9 and TRBJ2-7; a weak D match, TRBD2 (5 bases). This CDR3 region has 14 residues. Trimming took 3 bases from V and 2 from J, leaving 11 bases between them. In germline, CDR1 is SEHNR, CDR2 FQNEAQ (reference sequence).

This clonotype was seen only a few times. This rearrangement joins TRBV27 to TRBJ2-3, with no clear D. The V gene's germline CDR1 is MNHEY and CDR2 SMNVEV (reference sequence). This CDR3 has 15 amino acids. The V gene lost 3 bases and the J gene lost 0 bases, with 10 bases spanning the gap. DNA of the CDR3: TGTGCCAGCAGTTTCAGGTTGGAGAGCACAGATACGCAGTATTTT. Translated: CASSFRLESTDTQYF.

The J gene is TRBJ1-1, the V gene TRBV25-1; D is perhaps TRBD1 (5 bases). The CDR3 spans 12 residues. V was trimmed by 3 bases and J by 11 bases, leaving 13 bases between them. Germline V gives CDR1 MGHDK, CDR2 SYGVNS. CDR3 nucleotide sequence: TGTGCCAGCAGTGAGGCGGCCAGGGACGCTTTCTTT. Translated: CASSEAARDAFF.